This TCR beta chain was sequenced for a study of cytomegalovirus exposure and HLA in healthy donors. Broader study findings: More clonal expansion characterized HLA-associated TCR beta chains than equally common others in a later analysis.

Germline V CDR1 and CDR2: SGHRS, YFSETQ. The V and J ends lost 0 bases and 1 base, in that order; junction bases with no gene match: 7. The CDR3 is 18 amino acids. PCR used 60 Vbeta primers and 13 Jbeta primers. TCRdb's table, derived via immunoSEQ multiplex PCR, lists solely in-frame clones and lacks some. The sample lists about 150,000 clones; approximately 85% were seen once. As for this clone: Its target is not known.

Sequenced material: PBMCs. The clonotype originates from a woman in her forties in good health and CMV-seronegative. This sequence joins TRBV5-1 and TRBJ2-3; 11 bases agree with TRBD2. CDR3 protein: CASSLDGTSGTRTDTQYF. CDR3 nucleotide sequence: TGCGCCAGCAGCTTGGATGGGACTAGCGGCACCCGCACAGATACGCAGTATTTT.